Each of the 21 T cell receptor beta chains below was sequenced from the same sample in a study of PD-1 blockade in classical Hodgkin lymphoma. Sequenced by immunoSEQ multiplex PCR; TCRdb stores in-frame clones only, minus some. The top ten clones hold around 11% of a sample with 90,000 to 100,000 clones, roughly 89% of them seen once. Every one of the patients relapsed after autologous stem cell transplantation (brentuximab vedotin exposure was variable). Sequenced material: peripheral blood mononuclear cells (PBMCs), taken before the second cycle of nivolumab. The receptors were gathered from a human donor with classical Hodgkin lymphoma.

This clone was seen only a few times. This rearrangement joins TRBV27 to TRBJ2-1; 8 nucleotides align to TRBD2. The J segment lost 8 bases and the V segment lost 3 bases, leaving 12 bases of the junction unmatched. The CDR3 totals 16 residues. CDR1 and CDR2 from the germline V gene are MNHEY and SMNVEV (reference sequence). This chain's CDR3 is CASSFVSSGNRDEQFF. For the CDR3, the DNA is TGTGCCAGCAGTTTTGTCAGTAGCGGGAACCGCGATGAGCAGTTCTTC.

The chain employs TRBV11-2 and TRBJ2-7; 10 nucleotides match TRBD2. Germline assignment: CDR1 SGHAT and CDR2 FQNNGV. J lost 4 bases, V lost 5 bases, and 8 bases had no gene match. CDR3 length equals 15 residues. The CDR3 is CASSRVAGGTYEQYF. The CDR3 nucleotides are TGTGCCAGCAGCCGGGTAGCGGGGGGAACGTACGAGCAGTACTTC.

The chain employs TRBV28 and TRBJ2-5; D not certain. This CDR3 is 13 amino acids long. With 7 bases removed from V and 4 bases from J, the gap between germline ends came to 13 bases. Germline V CDR1 and CDR2: MDHEN, SYDVKM. The CDR3 loop is CASTLKKRETQYF. CDR3 sequence (DNA): TGTGCCAGCACCCTAAAGAAGCGAGAGACCCAGTACTTC.

The chain links TRBV9 to TRBJ2-2; 7 bases agree with TRBD2. CDR3 length: 16 amino acids. The V gene's germline CDR1 is SGDLS and CDR2 YYNGEE. With 0 bases clipped from V and 4 bases from J, the junction kept 6 bases outside the gene matches. The CDR3 DNA reads TGTGCCAGCAGCGTAGCGGCTAGCGGCTTCACCGGGGAGCTGTTTTTT. Its translation: CASSVAASGFTGELFF.

The chain couples TRBV4-1 to TRBJ2-5, with 7 bases fitting TRBD2. J lost 3 bases, V lost 2 bases, and 3 bases had no gene match. The CDR3 has 14 amino acids. From germline, CDR1 is MGHRA and CDR2 YSYEKL. CDR3 loop: CASSQHRGEETQYF. DNA for the CDR3: TGCGCCAGCAGCCAACACCGGGGGGAAGAGACCCAGTACTTC.

The rearrangement links TRBV18 to TRBJ2-1; 12 bases are shared with TRBD2. This CDR3 region has 18 residues. Trimming cost V 3 bases and J 6 bases; bases outside gene matches: 12. Germline lookup yields CDR1 KGHSH and CDR2 LQKENI. The CDR3 region has the DNA TGTGCCAGCTCACCGTCCCGCCCCGGACTAGCGGGGACCAATGAGCAGTTCTTC. This encodes CASSPSRPGLAGTNEQFF. Full variable domain (missing parts from reference TRBV18 and TRBJ2-1): NAGVMQNPRHLVRRRGQEARLRCSPMKGHSHVYWYRQLPEEGLKFMVYLQKENIIDESGMPKERFSAEFPKEGPSILRIQQVVRGDSAAYFCASSPSRPGLAGTNEQFFGPGTRLTVL.

This clone is a singleton in its sample. The chain joins TRBV6-5 to TRBJ1-2; maybe TRBD1 (5 bases). The germline V gene encodes CDR1 MNHEY and CDR2 SVGAGI. Trimming removed 1 base at V and 4 bases at J, with 10 bases between. CDR3 length: 14 amino acids. The CDR3 nucleotides are TGTGCCAGCAGTTACTGGGGGGGTGCCTATGGCTACACCTTC. Translating gives CASSYWGGAYGYTF.

This clone was found once. The chain joins TRBV19 to TRBJ1-5; possibly TRBD1 for D (5 bases). Germline lookup yields CDR1 LNHDA and CDR2 SQIVND (reference sequence). Trimming shortened V by 4 bases and J by 6 bases, and 16 bases separated the two germline ends. The CDR3 consists of 15 residues. The CDR3 protein is CASSTGRSGTQPQHF. CDR3 nucleotides: TGTGCCAGTAGTACGGGACGATCGGGTACTCAGCCCCAGCATTTT.

The chain uses TRBV27 and TRBJ1-5, with 10 bases aligning to TRBD1. The ends lost 6 bases at V and 2 bases at J; junction bases unmatched: 4. CDR3 length equals 15 residues. CDR1 and CDR2 from the germline V gene are MNHEY and SMNVEV (reference sequence). In DNA form, the CDR3 reads TGTGCCAGCAGCCCCGGGACAGGGGGCAATCAGCCCCAGCATTTT. Translating gives CASSPGTGGNQPQHF.

This clone was picked up a small number of times. This chain links TRBV28 with TRBJ1-6; D unclear. Germline CDR1 is MDHEN and CDR2 is SYDVKM. Between the trimmed V and J ends, which lost 4 bases and 3 bases, there was a span of 1 base. This CDR3 region has 12 residues. The CDR3 here is CASSYYNSPLHF. In DNA form, the CDR3 reads TGTGCCAGCAGTTACTATAATTCACCCCTCCACTTT. The full variable domain, its missing parts supplied by reference TRBV28 and TRBJ1-6, is DVKVTQSSRYLVKRTGEKVFLECVQDMDHENMFWYRQDPGLGLRLIYFSYDVKMKEKGDIPEGYSVSREKKERFSLILESASTNQTSMYLCASSYYNSPLHFGNGTRLTVT.

The chain combines TRBV4-2 with TRBJ2-1; TRBD2 agrees at 9 bases. The CDR3 extends over 18 amino acids. Germline V gene lookup returns CDR1 LGHNA and CDR2 YNFKEQ. With 0 bases clipped from V and 2 bases from J, the junction kept 8 bases outside the gene matches. The CDR3 protein is CASSQEGREGLTYNEQFF. The CDR3 DNA reads TGTGCCAGCAGCCAAGAAGGGCGGGAGGGCCTTACCTACAATGAGCAGTTCTTC.

This chain links TRBV6-1 with TRBJ1-1; D ambiguous. Germline lookup yields CDR1 MNHNS and CDR2 SASEGT. V dropped 2 bases and J dropped 1 base, with 5 bases sitting between them. This CDR3 has 13 amino acids. CDR3 DNA: TGTGCCAGCAGTGAACTAAGGAACACTGAAGCTTTCTTT. It codes for CASSELRNTEAFF.

On this clone: The same CDR3 also results from other DNA sequences found in this sample. The CDR3 DNA reads as TGTGCCAGCAGTGGGGGGACAGATACGCAGTATTTT. It encodes CASSGGTDTQYF. The gene calls are TRBV2 and TRBJ2-3, with D perhaps matching TRBD1 or TRBD2 (5 bases each). Germline V gene sequence: CDR1 SNHLY, CDR2 FYNNEI. Trimming removed 4 bases from V and 3 bases from J, with 5 bases in between. The CDR3 is made up of 12 amino acids.

V is TRBV5-1 and J is TRBJ2-2, with D unresolved. Trimming removed 0 bases from V and 0 bases from J, with 9 bases in between. The CDR3 length is 16 residues. Germline values: CDR1 SGHRS, CDR2 YFSETQ. In nucleotides, the CDR3 is TGCGCCAGCAGCTTGGGGGCCCACACGAACACCGGGGAGCTGTTTTTT. This encodes CASSLGAHTNTGELFF. Full variable domain (rest looked up from reference TRBV5-1 and TRBJ2-2): KAGVTQTPRYLIKTRGQQVTLSCSPISGHRSVSWYQQTPGQGLQFLFEYFSETQRNKGNFPGRFSGRQFSNSRSEMNVSTLELGDSALYLCASSLGAHTNTGELFFGEGSRLTVL.

The gene calls are TRBV29-1 and TRBJ2-1; D might be TRBD1 (5 bases). V lost 4 bases, J lost 8 bases, and 18 bases lay in between. The CDR3 sequence is 14 residues long. Germline CDR1 and CDR2: SQVTM and ANQGSEA. The CDR3 sequence is CSVVSWTKQDEQFF. In DNA form, the CDR3 reads TGCAGCGTTGTGTCCTGGACCAAACAGGATGAGCAGTTCTTC.

CDR3: CASSPRQGEGYTF. The CDR3 DNA reads TGTGCCAGCTCACCCCGACAGGGGGAAGGCTACACCTTC. The genes are TRBV18 and TRBJ1-2, with 9 bases matching TRBD1. The CDR3 spans 13 residues. V was clipped by 3 bases and J by 8 bases; unmatched bases: 4. Per the germline V gene, CDR1 is KGHSH and CDR2 is LQKENI.

The chain carries TRBV25-1 and TRBJ2-7; a possible D gene is TRBD1 (6 bases). V lost 3 bases and J lost 3, with 12 bases in between. From germline, CDR1 is MGHDK and CDR2 SYGVNS. The CDR3 covers 14 residues. CDR3 sequence reads: CASSDRGQLYEQYF. DNA for the CDR3: TGTGCCAGCAGTGACCGGGGACAACTCTACGAGCAGTACTTC.

J is TRBJ2-1 and V is TRBV7-6; 16 bases map to TRBD2. This CDR3 is built from 21 residues. Germline V CDR1 and CDR2: SGHVS, FNYEAQ. V shed 2 bases and J 0 bases; nucleotides not matched to a gene: 10. The CDR3 nucleotides read TGTGCCAGCAGCTTACCAACCGGGACTAGCGGGAGGGCCAGCTCCTACAATGAGCAGTTCTTC. It is translated as CASSLPTGTSGRASSYNEQFF.

The rearrangement uses TRBV6-1 and TRBJ1-1; 9 positions agree with TRBD1. CDR1 and CDR2 from the germline V gene are MNHNS and SASEGT. The junction had 5 bases not matched to a gene; V was cut back by 1 base and J by 8 bases. CDR3 size: 14 residues. The CDR3 reads CASSEEGQGVEAFF. CDR3 in DNA: TGTGCCAGCAGTGAAGAGGGACAGGGCGTGGAAGCTTTCTTT.

This sequence joins TRBV10-3 and TRBJ2-5, with D possibly being TRBD2 (6 bases). V was pared by 10 bases and J by 3 bases, with 15 bases between. This CDR3 region has 13 residues. The germline CDR1 and CDR2 sequences are ENHRY and SYGVKD. CDR3 sequence reads: CATRDLPEETQYF. The CDR3 nucleotides are TGTGCCACGCGGGACCTGCCGGAAGAGACCCAGTACTTC.

V and J are TRBV7-9 and TRBJ1-4; perhaps TRBD1 as D (6 bases). This CDR3 has 18 residues. CDR1 SEHNR and CDR2 FQNEAQ come from the germline V gene (reference sequence). V dropped 0 bases and J dropped 0 bases, with 14 bases sitting between them. CDR3 sequence: CASSLAAVEGATNEKLFF. CDR3 DNA sequence: TGTGCCAGCAGCTTAGCTGCAGTGGAGGGGGCAACTAATGAAAAACTGTTTTTT.